This TCR beta chain was identified during a study of cytomegalovirus exposure and HLA in healthy donors. Overall study results and limits: There were several of the most significant clusters that appeared linked to common viral pathogens in a later analysis. One cluster of highly shared sequence variants probably arose as a sequencing artifact. The authors enumerated under 200 TCR beta chains as linked to cytomegalovirus. Many donors carried some public TCRs, although rarity characterized most TCR sequences.

Trimming pared 6 bases from V and 5 bases from J, leaving 19 bases between. Germline CDR1 and CDR2: MDHEN and SYDVKM. CDR3 size: 16 residues. It was with 60 Vbeta and 13 Jbeta primers that the PCR ran. Sequenced by immunoSEQ multiplex PCR; TCRdb stores in-frame clones only, minus some. The table shows tens of thousands of clones, with approximately 81% occurring only once. In the case of this clone: Its antigen is as yet unknown.

V and J are TRBV28 and TRBJ2-2, with a tentative D call TRBD2 (6 bases). This clonotype was sampled from a woman aged 25-40 years in good health and CMV-seropositive. Sequenced sample: PBMCs. This CDR3 is CASRPPLGGGTGELFF. In DNA, the CDR3 is TGTGCCAGCAGGCCCCCGTTGGGGGGTGGTACCGGGGAGCTGTTTTTT.